The sequence of this T cell receptor (beta chain) was determined in a study of blood T cells in healthy people across ages. Using a J-beta primer mix together with a sample-barcoded 5' primer, a second PCR was run for roughly 6 to 12 cycles. TCRdb used MiXCR to reprocess the 5' RACE reads, holding one entry per CDR3 protein. The sample shows approximately 600,000 distinct CDR3 sequences, 58% of them seen only once. This clonotype has only a few counts. V lost 0 bases, J lost 6 bases, and 20 bases lay in between. The CDR3 covers 17 residues. Sequencing used blood. The sequence derives from a man aged 55 to 70 in good health. The chain combines TRBV12-3 or TRBV12-4 with TRBJ1-2; D is unresolved. CDR3 in amino acids: CASSLALSSGEEDGYTF. The CDR3 DNA is TGTGCCAGCAGTTTAGCGCTGTCCTCCGGGGAAGAGGATGGCTACACCTTC.